Below, 2 T cell receptor beta chains from the same sample are listed, as sequenced in a study of response to subunit inactivated influenza vaccine. One entry per CDR3 protein results from TCRdb running MiXCR on the RT-PCR reads. This repertoire shows approximately 570,000 distinct CDR3 sequences, less than 10% found once; its top ten account for 10% to 15%. This material consisted of PBMCs from blood, taken roughly 24 months after vaccination. These receptors were taken from a man aged 45-69 years who received an inactivated influenza vaccine.

The CDR3 DNA follows: TGTGCCAGCAGGGTAGCGGGAGAGCAGTTCTTC. Protein sequence: CASRVAGEQFF. This chain links TRBV7-2 with TRBJ2-1, with TRBD2 identical over 8 bases. V dropped 6 bases and J dropped 10; count of bases not matched to a gene: 2. Germline V gives CDR1 SGHTA, CDR2 FQGNSA. The CDR3 totals 11 residues.

This chain connects TRBV7-9 to TRBJ2-7, with a weak D call TRBD1 (7 bases). Per germline, CDR1 SEHNR and CDR2 FQNEAQ (reference sequence). This CDR3 comprises 15 residues. V was clipped by 5 bases and J by 3 bases, with 17 bases between them. DNA of the CDR3: TGTGCCAGCAGCCGCGGGACAGAGGATGTCTACGAGCAGTACTTC. Protein product: CASSRGTEDVYEQYF.